This T cell receptor beta chain is from a study of cytomegalovirus exposure and HLA in healthy donors. J lost 1 base, V lost 0 bases, and 2 bases had no gene match. In germline, CDR1 is SQVTM, CDR2 ANQGSEA. The CDR3 loop spans 15 amino acids. The PCR made use of 60 Vbeta and 13 Jbeta primers. Using immunoSEQ multiplex PCR, the repertoire was profiled, and TCRdb retains in-frame clones only, with some absent. Altogether some 200,000 clones are present, roughly 70% being singletons, with the ten largest covering 1.5% to 2%. The clonotype was recovered from a woman in her twenties or thirties in good health and CMV-seronegative. Input material: PBMCs. This chain uses TRBV29-1 with TRBJ2-7, with 11 bases that match TRBD1. In nucleotides, the CDR3 is TGCAGCGTTGAAGATGGGACAGGGGGTTCCTACGAGCAGTACTTC. This sequence encodes CSVEDGTGGSYEQYF.